This T cell receptor (beta chain) was captured in a study of T cell repertoires in cytomegalovirus infection. Study overall: CMV infection and matching HLA type were both indicated by public TCR beta signatures. The study, taken as a whole, reports: HLA-C-restricted CMV clonotypes gave the most frequent clonotype in two of eight donors. Cumulative public TCR beta family frequency identified CMV carriers with the relevant HLA.

This clonotype was detected a few times. Its antigen is still unknown. TCRdb analysed the reads with MiXCR anew, one entry per CDR3 protein. The table records 640,000 or so distinct CDR3 sequences, around 30% of them present only once. J lost 12 bases, V lost 2 bases, and 8 bases had no gene match. This CDR3 spans 14 amino acids. Germline loops: CDR1 MNHEY, CDR2 SVGEGT. The origin of this receptor is a human donor in good health (CMV status not recorded). Some clones in this sample may be carry-over from other donors' samples. The source material was cultured PBMCs, sampled from culture after CMV antigen stimulation. V is TRBV6-2 or TRBV6-3 and J is TRBJ2-4; 9 nucleotides agree with TRBD2. The CDR3 DNA follows: TGTGCCAGCAGTTACGTGCGGGAGGGCACCACTCAGTACTTC. Encoded protein: CASSYVREGTTQYF.